This T cell receptor beta chain was profiled in a study of a mutant IDH1 vaccine in newly diagnosed glioma. Study-level information: Prior therapy was radiotherapy, temozolomide, or both; most received both.

The data were produced by immunoSEQ multiplex PCR, yet TCRdb's version contains in-frame clones alone and is incomplete. The table has 57,000 or so clones, 84% seen once; the top ten hold about 3.7%. The CDR3 spans 13 residues. Trimming shortened V by 0 bases and J by 6 bases, and 5 bases separated the two germline ends. Germline CDR1 reads SGHTA; CDR2 reads FQGNSA. As concerns this clone: The antigen is unknown.

The time point here: week 11, during vaccination. In the vaccine, a single dose held 300 ug of the mutant IDH1 20-mer peptide, along with topical imiquimod. The material was PBMCs, obtained from a glioma patient whose treatment included an IDH1 peptide vaccine. The V call is TRBV7-2, the J call TRBJ2-2; a possible D gene is TRBD2 (5 bases). The source of this sequence is a man under 40 with glioma. In nucleotides, the CDR3 is TGTGCCAGCAGCTTAGCGCGGGCCGGGGAGCTGTTTTTT. This translates into CASSLARAGELFF.